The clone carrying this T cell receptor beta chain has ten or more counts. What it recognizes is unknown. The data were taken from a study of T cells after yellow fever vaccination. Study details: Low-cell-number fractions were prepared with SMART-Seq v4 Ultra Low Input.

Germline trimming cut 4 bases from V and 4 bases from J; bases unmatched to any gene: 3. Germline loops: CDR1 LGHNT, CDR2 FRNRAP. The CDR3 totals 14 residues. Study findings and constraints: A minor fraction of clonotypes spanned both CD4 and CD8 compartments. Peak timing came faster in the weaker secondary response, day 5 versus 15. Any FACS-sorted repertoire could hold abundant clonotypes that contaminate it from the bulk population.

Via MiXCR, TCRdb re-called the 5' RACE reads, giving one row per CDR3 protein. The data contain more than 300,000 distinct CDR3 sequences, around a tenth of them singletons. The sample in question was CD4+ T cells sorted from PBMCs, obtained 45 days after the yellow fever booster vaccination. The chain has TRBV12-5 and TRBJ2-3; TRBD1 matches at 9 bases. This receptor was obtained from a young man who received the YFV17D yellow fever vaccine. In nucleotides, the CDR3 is TGTGCTAGTGGTTCGCGGACAGGGGCAGATACGCAGTATTTT. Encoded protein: CASGSRTGADTQYF.